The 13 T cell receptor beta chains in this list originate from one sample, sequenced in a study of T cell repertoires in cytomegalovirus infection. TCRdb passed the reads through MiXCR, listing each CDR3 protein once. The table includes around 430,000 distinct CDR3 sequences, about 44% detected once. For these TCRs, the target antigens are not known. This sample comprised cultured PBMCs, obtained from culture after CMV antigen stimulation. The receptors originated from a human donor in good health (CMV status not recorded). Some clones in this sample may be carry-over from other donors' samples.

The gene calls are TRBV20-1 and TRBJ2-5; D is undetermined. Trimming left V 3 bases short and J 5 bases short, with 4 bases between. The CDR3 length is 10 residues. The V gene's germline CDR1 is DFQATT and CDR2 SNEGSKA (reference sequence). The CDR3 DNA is TGCAGTGCTAGGCCCGAGACCCAGTACTTC. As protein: CSARPETQYF.

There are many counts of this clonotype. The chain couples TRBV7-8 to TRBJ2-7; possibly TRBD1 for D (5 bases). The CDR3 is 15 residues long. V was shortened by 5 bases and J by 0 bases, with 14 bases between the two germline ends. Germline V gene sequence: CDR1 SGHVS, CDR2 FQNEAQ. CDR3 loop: CASSPLGADSYEQYF. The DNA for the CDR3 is TGTGCCAGCAGCCCCCTAGGGGCAGACTCCTACGAGCAGTACTTC.

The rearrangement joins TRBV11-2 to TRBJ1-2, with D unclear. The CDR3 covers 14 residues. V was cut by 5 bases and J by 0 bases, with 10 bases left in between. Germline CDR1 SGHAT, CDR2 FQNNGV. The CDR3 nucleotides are TGTGCCAGCAGCCTCCTATCGACTAACTATGGCTACACCTTC. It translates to CASSLLSTNYGYTF. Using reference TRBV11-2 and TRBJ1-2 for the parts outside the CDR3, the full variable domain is EAGVAQSPRYKIIEKRQSVAFWCNPISGHATLYWYQQILGQGPKLLIQFQNNGVVDDSQLPKDRFSAERLKGVDSTLKIQPAKLEDSAVYLCASSLLSTNYGYTFGSGTRLTVV.

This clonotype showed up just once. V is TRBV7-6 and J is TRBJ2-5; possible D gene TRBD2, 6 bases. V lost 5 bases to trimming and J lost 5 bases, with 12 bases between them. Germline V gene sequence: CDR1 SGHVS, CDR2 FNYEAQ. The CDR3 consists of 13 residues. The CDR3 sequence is CASSPGGDETQYF. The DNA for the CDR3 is TGTGCCAGCAGCCCAGGAGGGGACGAGACCCAGTACTTC.

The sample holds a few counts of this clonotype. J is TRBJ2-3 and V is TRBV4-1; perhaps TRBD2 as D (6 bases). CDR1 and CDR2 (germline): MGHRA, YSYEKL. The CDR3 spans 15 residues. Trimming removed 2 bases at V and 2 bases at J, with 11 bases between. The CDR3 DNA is TGCGCCAGCAGCCAATTGGGACTTACCACAGATACGCAGTATTTT. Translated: CASSQLGLTTDTQYF.

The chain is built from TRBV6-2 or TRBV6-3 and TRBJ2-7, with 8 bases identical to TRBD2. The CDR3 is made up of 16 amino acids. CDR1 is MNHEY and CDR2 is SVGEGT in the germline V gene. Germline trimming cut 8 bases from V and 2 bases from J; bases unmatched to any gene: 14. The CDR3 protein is CASFTAGGGRTYEQYF. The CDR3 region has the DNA TGTGCCAGCTTTACCGCGGGAGGCGGGAGGACCTACGAGCAGTACTTC.

The chain's CDR3 is CAIRGTSMLTVGYTF. The CDR3 DNA is TGTGCCATCAGGGGGACGTCGATGTTAACCGTGGGCTACACCTTC. The V and J genes are TRBV10-3 and TRBJ1-2, with D perhaps matching TRBD1 (5 bases). V shed 6 bases and J shed 8 bases, with 22 bases lying between them. The germline V gene has CDR1 ENHRY and CDR2 SYGVKD. This CDR3 has 15 residues.

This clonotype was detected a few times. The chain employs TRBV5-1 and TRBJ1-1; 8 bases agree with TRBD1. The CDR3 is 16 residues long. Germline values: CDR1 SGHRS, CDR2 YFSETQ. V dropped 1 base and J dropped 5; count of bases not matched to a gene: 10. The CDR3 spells CASSLYGPGGRTEAFF. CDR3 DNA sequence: TGCGCCAGCAGCTTGTACGGTCCAGGGGGCCGGACTGAAGCTTTCTTT.

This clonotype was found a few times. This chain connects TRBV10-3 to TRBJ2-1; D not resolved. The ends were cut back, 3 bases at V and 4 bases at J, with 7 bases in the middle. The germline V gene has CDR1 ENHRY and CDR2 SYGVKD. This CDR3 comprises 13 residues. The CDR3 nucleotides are TGTGCCATCAGTGAAGCTTCGTACAATGAGCAGTTCTTC. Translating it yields CAISEASYNEQFF.

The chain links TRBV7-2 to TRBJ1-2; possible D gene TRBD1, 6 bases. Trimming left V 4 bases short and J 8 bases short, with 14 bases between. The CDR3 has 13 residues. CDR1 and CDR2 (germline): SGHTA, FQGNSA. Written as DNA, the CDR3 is TGTGCCAGCAGCTCCACAGGGTTTGAAGGCTACACCTTC. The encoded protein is CASSSTGFEGYTF.

The CDR3 DNA sequence: TGCAGCGTTGATGCTAGCGGCCTCACAGATACGCAGTATTTT. Translated: CSVDASGLTDTQYF. V is TRBV29-1 and J is TRBJ2-3, with TRBD2 matching over 7 bases. With V trimmed by 3 bases and J by 2 bases, 5 bases remained unmatched. The CDR3 sequence is 14 residues long. Germline lookup yields CDR1 SQVTM and CDR2 ANQGSEA.

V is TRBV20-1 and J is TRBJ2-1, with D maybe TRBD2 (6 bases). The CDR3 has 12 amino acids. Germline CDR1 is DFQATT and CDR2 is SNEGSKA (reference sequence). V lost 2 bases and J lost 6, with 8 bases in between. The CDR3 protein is CSARSGGNEQFF. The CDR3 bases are TGCAGTGCTAGATCCGGGGGCAATGAGCAGTTCTTC.

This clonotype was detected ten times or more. The CDR3 DNA sequence: TGTGCCAGCAGTTTAAGGGGAACCGGGGCCAACGTCCTGACTTTC. It encodes CASSLRGTGANVLTF. The rearrangement links TRBV12-3 or TRBV12-4 to TRBJ2-6; tentatively, D is TRBD1 (5 bases). V shed 2 bases and J shed 4 bases, with 9 bases lying between them. This CDR3 has 15 amino acids.